This T cell receptor (beta chain) was observed in a study of blood T cell repertoires in COVID-19. This CDR3 contains 18 residues. The V gene end was trimmed by 1 base and the J gene end by 4 bases; junction bases not matched to a gene: 13. Germline CDR1 reads SGHRS; CDR2 reads YFSETQ. Method: immunoSEQ multiplex PCR; TCRdb's copy keeps in-frame clones and lacks some. The sample yields approximately 210,000 clones, 70% to 90% seen once. The J gene is TRBJ2-3, the V gene TRBV5-1; the match to TRBD2 covers 9 bases. Input material: peripheral blood. The source is a woman in her 50s with active or convalescent COVID-19. The CDR3 region is CASSLKAGGPLRPDTQYF. In DNA form, the CDR3 reads TGCGCCAGCAGCTTGAAAGCGGGGGGTCCCCTGAGGCCAGATACGCAGTATTTT.